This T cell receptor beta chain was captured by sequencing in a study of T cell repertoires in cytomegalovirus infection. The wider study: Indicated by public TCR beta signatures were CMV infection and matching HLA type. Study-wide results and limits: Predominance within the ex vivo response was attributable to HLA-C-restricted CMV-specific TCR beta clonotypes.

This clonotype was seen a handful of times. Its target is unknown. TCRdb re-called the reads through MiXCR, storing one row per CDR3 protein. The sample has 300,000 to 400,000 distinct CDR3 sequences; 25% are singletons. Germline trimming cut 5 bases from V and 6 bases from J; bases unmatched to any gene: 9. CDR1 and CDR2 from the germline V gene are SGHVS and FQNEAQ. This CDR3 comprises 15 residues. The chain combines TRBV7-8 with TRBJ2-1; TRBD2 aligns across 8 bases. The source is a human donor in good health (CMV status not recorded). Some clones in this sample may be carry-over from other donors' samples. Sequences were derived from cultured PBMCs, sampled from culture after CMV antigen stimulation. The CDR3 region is CASSNREGPFNEQFF. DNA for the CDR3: TGTGCCAGCAGCAACCGGGAGGGCCCTTTCAATGAGCAGTTCTTC.